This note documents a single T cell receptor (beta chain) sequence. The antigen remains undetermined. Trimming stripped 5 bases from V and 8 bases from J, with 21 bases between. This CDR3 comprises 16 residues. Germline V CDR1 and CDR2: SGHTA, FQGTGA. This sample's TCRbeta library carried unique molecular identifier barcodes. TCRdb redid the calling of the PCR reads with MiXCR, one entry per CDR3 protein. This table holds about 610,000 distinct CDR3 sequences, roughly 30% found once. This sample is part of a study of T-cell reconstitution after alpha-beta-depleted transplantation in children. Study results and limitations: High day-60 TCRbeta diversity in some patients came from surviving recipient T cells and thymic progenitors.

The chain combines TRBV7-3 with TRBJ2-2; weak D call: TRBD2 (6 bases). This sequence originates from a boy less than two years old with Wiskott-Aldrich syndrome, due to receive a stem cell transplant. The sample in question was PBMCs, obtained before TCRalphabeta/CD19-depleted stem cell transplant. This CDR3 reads CASSRIIGGKAGELFF. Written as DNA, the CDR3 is TGTGCCAGCAGCCGAATAATCGGGGGAAAGGCGGGGGAGCTGTTTTTT.